Below are 17 T cell receptor beta chains sequenced from a single sample in a study of Graves' ophthalmopathy and Graves' hyperthyroidism. Investigators amplified TCR beta CDR3 regions from RNA transcripts. RT-PCR with HTBI primers came first, then second-round multiplex PCR. Each CDR3 protein is one row after TCRdb ran MiXCR on the multiplex PCR reads. The sample consists of approximately 460,000 distinct CDR3 sequences, 13% to 15% of them appearing once. The sample was blood. The receptors originated from a woman in her twenties or thirties with Graves' ophthalmopathy.

This clonotype was counted many times. The chain joins TRBV28 to TRBJ2-7; no firm D call. With 4 bases removed from V and 0 bases from J, the gap between germline ends came to 13 bases. CDR1 MDHEN and CDR2 SYDVKM come from the germline V gene. The CDR3 sequence is 15 residues long. Here the CDR3 DNA reads TGTGCCAGCAGTTCGGCCCCTGGGTTCTCCTACGAGCAGTACTTC. Translation: CASSSAPGFSYEQYF.

This clonotype was picked up many times. J is TRBJ1-2 and V is TRBV12-3 or TRBV12-4; D gene ambiguous. V gave up 3 bases and J gave up 5 bases, with 7 bases separating them. The CDR3 is made up of 12 amino acids. Here the CDR3 DNA reads TGTGCCAGCAGTTTGTTTGGGTATGGCTACACCTTC. Protein: CASSLFGYGYTF.

This clonotype has a count of ten or more. J is TRBJ1-5 and V is TRBV6-1; D is uncertain. CDR3 length equals 14 residues. The germline V gene encodes CDR1 MNHNS and CDR2 SASEGT. The ends were cut back, 3 bases at V and 4 bases at J, with 10 bases in the middle. The CDR3 nucleotides are TGTGCCAGCAGTGAGTGGAGGGTGAATCAGCCCCAGCATTTT. It yields the protein CASSEWRVNQPQHF.

This clonotype was picked up many times. This chain connects TRBV6-5 to TRBJ1-6; D perhaps matches TRBD1 (6 bases). Germline V CDR1 and CDR2: MNHEY, SVGAGI. Trimming shortened V by 4 bases and J by 0 bases, and 10 bases separated the two germline ends. The CDR3 has 16 amino acids. The CDR3 reads CASSSTGRSYNSPLHF. The CDR3 bases are TGTGCCAGCAGTTCGACAGGACGCTCCTATAATTCACCCCTCCACTTT.

For this clonotype: A read error may be the cause here, since a much bigger clone is one base away. The genes are TRBV24-1 and TRBJ1-2; D may be TRBD1 (5 bases). In germline, CDR1 is KGHDR, CDR2 SFDVKD. This CDR3 is built from 15 residues. V lost 2 bases, J lost 2 bases, and 11 bases lay in between. The CDR3 DNA follows: TGTGCCACCAGTGATTGGCGGGGGGGAAACTATGGCTACACCTTC. Residues: CATSDWRGGNYGYTF.

This clonotype was found many times. This chain uses TRBV11-2 with TRBJ2-4; 8 nucleotides match TRBD1. This CDR3 comprises 18 residues. Germline CDR1 is SGHAT and CDR2 is FQNNGV. Germline trimming cut 0 bases from V and 0 bases from J; bases unmatched to any gene: 7. In DNA, the CDR3 is TGTGCCAGCAGCTTAGAGAGACAGGGGTTGGTAGCCAAAAACATTCAGTACTTC. Amino acid sequence: CASSLERQGLVAKNIQYF.

Ten or more counts support this clonotype. The chain combines TRBV7-2 with TRBJ2-7; 10 bases align to TRBD1. CDR1 SGHTA and CDR2 FQGNSA come from the germline V gene. The CDR3 sequence is 13 residues long. J gave up 6 bases and V 5 bases, and 4 bases lay outside the gene matches. Written as DNA, the CDR3 is TGTGCCAGCAGCCGGGACAGGGGAGGCGAGCAGTACTTC. This translates into CASSRDRGGEQYF.

The sample holds many counts of this clonotype. CDR3 loop: CASSLAASGQETQYF. CDR3 nucleotides: TGTGCCAGCAGCTTGGCGGCTAGCGGGCAAGAGACCCAGTACTTC. V gene TRBV5-5 combines with J gene TRBJ2-5, with 8 bases matching TRBD2. The CDR3 consists of 15 residues. The germline CDR1 and CDR2 sequences are SGHKS and YYEKEE (reference sequence). The trim removed 0 bases at V and 2 bases at J, leaving 3 bases unmatched. Full variable domain (remainder filled in from reference TRBV5-5 and TRBJ2-5): DAGVTQSPTHLIKTRGQQVTLRCSPISGHKSVSWYQQVLGQGPQFIFQYYEKEERGRGNFPDRFSARQFPNYSSELNVNALLLGDSALYLCASSLAASGQETQYFGPGTRLLVL.

With respect to this clonotype: This may be a read error: a much more frequent sequence differs by one nucleotide. The rearrangement links TRBV12-3 or TRBV12-4 to TRBJ2-2, with TRBD2 matching over 7 bases. The CDR3 totals 16 residues. CDR3 sequence (DNA): TGTGCCAGCAGTTTCACAGCGGGGAGGCGGACCGGGGAGCTGTTGTTT. It yields the protein CASSFTAGRRTGELLF.

The sample holds many counts of this clonotype. CDR3 DNA sequence: TGCAGTGCTAGAGCGGGGGGAAGGGACACTGAAGCTTTCTTT. Translation: CSARAGGRDTEAFF. The chain combines TRBV20-1 with TRBJ1-1; D is perhaps TRBD1 (5 bases). The CDR3 runs 14 residues. Germline-derived CDR1 and CDR2 are DFQATT and SNEGSKA (reference sequence). V shed 1 base and J shed 3 bases, with 12 bases lying between them.

Ten or more counts support this clonotype. This chain joins TRBV12-3 or TRBV12-4 and TRBJ1-5; 9 positions agree with TRBD1. CDR3 length equals 16 residues. V was clipped by 3 bases and J by 7 bases; unmatched bases: 10. For the CDR3, the DNA is TGTGCCAGCAGTTTCCCCGCGACAGGGGGAGGACAGCCCCAGCATTTT. Amino acid sequence: CASSFPATGGGQPQHF.

This clonotype was seen more than once but under ten times. The chain uses TRBV20-1 and TRBJ2-2; 11 bases fit TRBD2. Looked up from germline, CDR1 is DFQATT and CDR2 is SNEGSKA (reference sequence). With 1 base clipped from V and 9 bases from J, the junction kept 4 bases outside the gene matches. CDR3 length: 14 amino acids. The CDR3 is CSARVTSGSRELFF. In nucleotides, the CDR3 is TGCAGTGCTAGAGTTACTAGCGGGAGCCGGGAGCTGTTTTTT.

This clonotype was seen ten or more times. The V call is TRBV6-2 or TRBV6-3, the J call TRBJ2-2, with TRBD2 as a possible D gene (5 bases). Germline CDR1 reads MNHEY; CDR2 reads SVGEGT. V was shortened by 2 bases and J by 3 bases, with 19 bases between the two germline ends. CDR3 size: 18 residues. CDR3 amino acids: CASSYRVDYSRDTGELFF. In nucleotides, the CDR3 is TGTGCCAGCAGTTACAGGGTCGACTATTCGAGAGACACCGGGGAGCTGTTTTTT.

This clonotype was recorded a few times. The rearrangement joins TRBV30 to TRBJ2-5; TRBD1 matches 10 bases. V was pared by 0 bases and J by 1 base, with 5 bases of the junction left unmatched. The CDR3 consists of 16 residues. Germline loops: CDR1 GTSNPN, CDR2 SVGIG (reference sequence). The CDR3 is CAWSVVTGGRQETQYF. In DNA form, the CDR3 reads TGTGCCTGGAGTGTAGTGACAGGGGGCCGCCAAGAGACCCAGTACTTC.

This clonotype was seen at least ten times. The chain recombines TRBV6-1 with TRBJ2-2; D is perhaps TRBD1 or TRBD2 (6 bases each). V shed 11 bases and J shed 5 bases, with 15 bases lying between them. Germline CDR1 MNHNS, CDR2 SASEGT. The CDR3 has 13 amino acids. The CDR3 loop reads CAGGQGETGELFF. The CDR3 DNA reads as TGTGCCGGGGGGCAGGGTGAAACCGGGGAGCTGTTTTTT.

The sample holds many counts of this clonotype. This chain's CDR3 is CASSSTGQGGNIQYF. The CDR3 nucleotides read TGCGCCAGCAGCTCAACGGGACAGGGGGGAAACATTCAGTACTTC. The chain carries TRBV5-1 and TRBJ2-4, with 11 nucleotides matching TRBD1. Germline V gene sequence: CDR1 SGHRS, CDR2 YFSETQ. Germline trimming cut 3 bases from V and 6 bases from J; bases unmatched to any gene: 5. This CDR3 is built from 15 residues.

This clonotype was picked up many times. The chain uses TRBV19 and TRBJ1-5; D might be TRBD1 (5 bases). V lost 7 bases and J 1 base, leaving 14 bases between the germline ends. This CDR3 is built from 15 residues. Germline CDR1 is LNHDA and CDR2 is SQIVND (reference sequence). This CDR3 is CASKGSRGSNQPQHF. Here the CDR3 DNA reads TGTGCCAGTAAAGGGTCAAGGGGCAGCAATCAGCCCCAGCATTTT.